This T cell receptor (beta chain) was identified during a study of cytomegalovirus exposure and HLA in healthy donors. Study results and limitations: Researchers reported in a later analysis that a missense DCLRE1C variant was tied to TCR beta V- and J-gene trimming. What was likely a sequencing artifact was a cluster of highly shared sequence variants.

Healthy people donating bone marrow made up the donors. The study ran its PCR with 60 Vbeta and 13 Jbeta primers. Sequenced by immunoSEQ multiplex PCR; TCRdb stores in-frame clones only, minus some. In the table there are 200,000 to 250,000 clones, more than 75% of which are singletons. Looked up from germline, CDR1 is LNHNV and CDR2 is YYDKDF (reference sequence). CDR3 size: 14 residues. V lost 3 bases and J 2 bases, leaving 10 bases between the germline ends. Details on this clone: Antigen specificity is unknown.

V and J are TRBV15 and TRBJ1-2, with unresolved D. Input material: PBMCs. This clonotype was sampled from a human donor in good health. CDR3 residues: CATSSRTGNYGYTF. In DNA form, the CDR3 reads TGTGCCACCAGCAGCCGGACTGGGAACTATGGCTACACCTTC.